Following are 32 T cell receptor beta chains from one sample sequenced in a study of OX40 agonist ivuxolimab in advanced cancers. Produced via immunoSEQ multiplex PCR; TCRdb's table is partial and in-frame only. The data hold more than 60,000 clones, with roughly nine tenths observed a single time. Sequences were derived from CD4+ or CD8+ T cells sorted from blood, sampled in a trial of the OX40 agonist ivuxolimab. The receptors come from an adult with an advanced solid tumor such as melanoma, head and neck, liver or kidney cancer.

This chain connects TRBV19 to TRBJ2-4, with 12 bases identical to TRBD1. Germline CDR1 and CDR2: LNHDA and SQIVND (reference sequence). J was trimmed by 6 bases and V by 5 bases; bases with no gene match: 5. The CDR3 covers 15 residues. CDR3 bases: TGTGCCAGTAGTGGGACAGGGGGCGCTGGAAACATTCAGTACTTC. Translation gives CASSGTGGAGNIQYF.

This chain joins TRBV30 and TRBJ2-7; 7 bases are a match to TRBD2. With 4 bases clipped from V and 2 bases from J, the junction kept 8 bases outside the gene matches. The germline gives CDR1 GTSNPN, CDR2 SVGIG (reference sequence). The CDR3 runs to 14 residues. The CDR3, as DNA: TGTGCCTGGACCTCGGGCCTAGCGGCCTACGAGCAGTACTTC. Residues: CAWTSGLAAYEQYF. The variable domain in full, with the rest retrieved from reference TRBV30 and TRBJ2-7, is SQTIHQWPATLVQPVGSPLSLECTVEGTSNPNLYWYRQAAGRGLQLLFYSVGIGQISSEVPQNLSASRPQDRQFILSSKKLLLSDSGFYLCAWTSGLAAYEQYFGPGTRLTVT.

CDR3 coding DNA: TGTGCCAGCAGCTTAGCGCTGTGGGCAGGAGAGACCCAGTACTTC. Protein sequence: CASSLALWAGETQYF. This sequence joins TRBV7-2 and TRBJ2-5; D unresolved. The V gene's germline CDR1 is SGHTA and CDR2 FQGNSA. The CDR3 contains 15 residues. The V and J ends lost 0 bases and 4 bases respectively, with 12 bases between them.

The chain links TRBV9 to TRBJ2-7; 13 positions match TRBD2. Trimming at V came to 4 bases and at J to 2 bases, leaving 3 bases not matched to a gene. The CDR3 extends over 15 amino acids. From germline, CDR1 is SGDLS and CDR2 YYNGEE. The CDR3 protein is CASSPGTSGTYEQYF. The CDR3 coding sequence is TGTGCCAGCAGCCCCGGGACTAGCGGGACCTACGAGCAGTACTTC.

The J gene is TRBJ1-4, the V gene TRBV11-2; D is unresolved. CDR1 and CDR2 from the germline V gene are SGHAT and FQNNGV. This CDR3 comprises 14 residues. Between the trimmed V and J ends, which lost 5 bases and 7 bases, there was a span of 14 bases. The CDR3 DNA follows: TGTGCCAGCAGCCCCCGAATTGGAGGTGAAAAACTGTTTTTT. As protein: CASSPRIGGEKLFF. Full variable domain (remainder filled in from reference TRBV11-2 and TRBJ1-4): EAGVAQSPRYKIIEKRQSVAFWCNPISGHATLYWYQQILGQGPKLLIQFQNNGVVDDSQLPKDRFSAERLKGVDSTLKIQPAKLEDSAVYLCASSPRIGGEKLFFGSGTQLSVL.

V is TRBV25-1 and J is TRBJ1-6; TRBD1 is a possible D gene (5 bases). Trimming pared 8 bases from V and 9 bases from J, leaving 20 bases between. This CDR3 spans 15 amino acids. The germline gives CDR1 MGHDK, CDR2 SYGVNS. The DNA of the CDR3 is TGTGCCAGCTCTCAAGAGGAGGGACGTCGTTCACCCCTCCACTTT. Its translation: CASSQEEGRRSPLHF.

This chain uses TRBV18 with TRBJ2-7; D possibly corresponds to TRBD1 (6 bases). Germline loops: CDR1 KGHSH, CDR2 LQKENI. There are 13 residues in the CDR3. V lost 5 bases and J lost 2, with 10 bases in between. This chain's CDR3 is CASSNGQPYEQYF. The CDR3, as DNA: TGTGCCAGCTCAAACGGACAGCCCTACGAGCAGTACTTC. Filled out from reference TRBV18 and TRBJ2-7, the complete variable domain reads NAGVMQNPRHLVRRRGQEARLRCSPMKGHSHVYWYRQLPEEGLKFMVYLQKENIIDESGMPKERFSAEFPKEGPSILRIQQVVRGDSAAYFCASSNGQPYEQYFGPGTRLTVT.

The rearrangement joins TRBV11-2 to TRBJ2-1; 11 nucleotides align to TRBD2. This CDR3 has 16 residues. The V segment lost 5 bases and the J segment 10 bases; nucleotides outside the gene matches: 13. Per the germline V gene, CDR1 is SGHAT and CDR2 is FQNNGV. The CDR3 here is CASSTSLAGGHGEQFF. Written as DNA, the CDR3 is TGTGCCAGCAGCACCTCGCTAGCGGGGGGCCATGGGGAGCAGTTCTTC.

This clone appeared once. The rearrangement joins TRBV19 to TRBJ2-5; TRBD1 aligns across 10 bases. The CDR3 totals 13 residues. V was pared by 6 bases and J by 4 bases, with 2 bases of the junction left unmatched. The germline gives CDR1 LNHDA, CDR2 SQIVND (reference sequence). CDR3 loop: CASRRTGGETQYF. The CDR3 DNA reads as TGTGCCAGTAGGCGGACAGGGGGAGAGACCCAGTACTTC.

CDR3 loop: CASSLATRTGGPSSYNEQFF. In DNA, the CDR3 is TGTGCCAGCAGCTTGGCCACGAGAACGGGGGGTCCTAGCTCCTACAATGAGCAGTTCTTC. The gene calls are TRBV5-4 and TRBJ2-1, with 7 bases that match TRBD2. V shed 0 bases and J 0 bases; nucleotides not matched to a gene: 15. Germline V gives CDR1 SGHNT, CDR2 YYREEE (reference sequence). This CDR3 contains 20 residues.

This rearrangement joins TRBV6-5 to TRBJ1-1; TRBD1 matches 10 bases. The germline CDR1 and CDR2 sequences are MNHEY and SVGAGI. The CDR3 sequence is 14 residues long. After removal of 5 bases from V and 11 bases from J, the junction contained 11 bases not matched to a gene. The CDR3 protein is CASSHKGQGLGAFF. The CDR3 region has the DNA TGTGCCAGCAGTCACAAGGGACAGGGGCTAGGGGCTTTCTTT.

The J gene is TRBJ2-1, the V gene TRBV27; 15 nucleotides match TRBD2. Germline V CDR1 and CDR2: MNHEY, SMNVEV (reference sequence). The CDR3 consists of 14 residues. After removal of 8 bases from V and 6 bases from J, the junction contained 2 bases not matched to a gene. CDR3 sequence: CASGLAGGPNEQFF. The CDR3 region has the DNA TGTGCCAGCGGACTAGCGGGAGGGCCCAATGAGCAGTTCTTC.

The DNA of the CDR3 is TGTGCCAGCAGCTCAAAGAGGTGGGTAGACTATGGCTACACCTTC. Its protein is CASSSKRWVDYGYTF. The genes are TRBV11-2 and TRBJ1-2; no reliable D call. CDR1 is SGHAT and CDR2 is FQNNGV in the germline V gene. This CDR3 has 15 residues. The ends were cut back, 4 bases at V and 3 bases at J, with 15 bases in the middle.

V gene TRBV5-5 combines with J gene TRBJ1-2; D gene ambiguous. Between the trimmed V and J ends, which lost 7 bases and 3 bases, there was a span of 10 bases. The CDR3 is made up of 12 amino acids. Germline assignment: CDR1 SGHKS and CDR2 YYEKEE (reference sequence). The CDR3 loop is CASGPGDYGYTF. CDR3 DNA: TGTGCCAGCGGCCCAGGAGACTATGGCTACACCTTC.

This chain connects TRBV27 to TRBJ2-2; 9 bases line up with TRBD1. Germline values: CDR1 MNHEY, CDR2 SMNVEV (reference sequence). This CDR3 region has 16 residues. With V trimmed by 6 bases and J by 4 bases, 9 bases remained unmatched. CDR3 protein: CASREQGALGTGELFF. CDR3 bases: TGTGCCAGCAGGGAACAGGGGGCGCTGGGCACCGGGGAGCTGTTTTTT.

The rearrangement joins TRBV6-1 to TRBJ2-5, with a weak D call TRBD2 (5 bases). The V end was cut by 5 bases, the J end by 5 bases, with 9 bases between. The length of the CDR3 is 12 residues. From germline, CDR1 is MNHNS and CDR2 SASEGT. The CDR3 bases are TGTGCCAGCAGTCACCAGCGGGAGACCCAGTACTTC. Residues: CASSHQRETQYF.

The chain joins TRBV18 to TRBJ2-4; possibly TRBD1 or TRBD2 for D (5 bases each). The CDR3 is made up of 16 amino acids. The germline V gene has CDR1 KGHSH and CDR2 LQKENI. The V gene lost 1 base and the J gene lost 0 bases, with 10 bases spanning the gap. The CDR3 DNA reads as TGTGCCAGCTCACCACTGACGGGGCTAGCCAAAAACATTCAGTACTTC. It yields the protein CASSPLTGLAKNIQYF. The whole variable domain, remainder taken from reference TRBV18 and TRBJ2-4, is NAGVMQNPRHLVRRRGQEARLRCSPMKGHSHVYWYRQLPEEGLKFMVYLQKENIIDESGMPKERFSAEFPKEGPSILRIQQVVRGDSAAYFCASSPLTGLAKNIQYFGAGTRLSVL.

This chain uses TRBV9 with TRBJ2-7; possibly TRBD1 or TRBD2 for D (5 bases each). The CDR3 has 14 amino acids. Germline-derived CDR1 and CDR2 are SGDLS and YYNGEE. V lost 3 bases, J lost 7 bases, and 17 bases lay in between. DNA for the CDR3: TGTGCCAGCAGCGCAAGTGGGACGGGATGGGAGCAGTACTTC. Amino acid sequence: CASSASGTGWEQYF. The complete variable domain, with remaining parts taken from reference TRBV9 and TRBJ2-7, reads DSGVTQTPKHLITATGQRVTLRCSPRSGDLSVYWYQQSLDQGLQFLIQYYNGEERAKGNILERFSAQQFPDLHSELNLSSLELGDSALYFCASSASGTGWEQYFGPGTRLTVT.

This clone was counted once. J is TRBJ1-1 and V is TRBV19; D might be TRBD1 (6 bases). This CDR3 has 14 amino acids. CDR1 is LNHDA and CDR2 is SQIVND in the germline V gene (reference sequence). V lost 3 bases and J lost 2, with 10 bases in between. The CDR3 nucleotides are TGTGCCAGTAGTATGGGGACAATAAACACTGAAGCTTTCTTT. Protein sequence: CASSMGTINTEAFF.

This clone appeared a single time. This chain links TRBV7-2 with TRBJ2-1, with TRBD2 as a possible D gene (5 bases). This CDR3 has 15 amino acids. The germline V gene encodes CDR1 SGHTA and CDR2 FQGNSA. Trimming removed 9 bases from V and 2 bases from J, with 17 bases in between. The CDR3 DNA reads TGTGCCAGTCTCTCGACGGGGAATACCTACAATGAGCAGTTCTTC. Translation: CASLSTGNTYNEQFF.

The rearrangement joins TRBV7-6 to TRBJ1-4; tentative D call: TRBD1 (6 bases). This CDR3 comprises 13 residues. Looked up from germline, CDR1 is SGHVS and CDR2 is FNYEAQ. The V gene lost 5 bases and the J gene lost 8 bases, with 12 bases spanning the gap. In nucleotides, the CDR3 is TGTGCCAGCAGCAGAGACCAGGGGGAAAAACTGTTTTTT. Residues: CASSRDQGEKLFF. Based on the CDR3 plus reference TRBV7-6 and TRBJ1-4, the full variable domain is GAGVSQSPRYKVTKRGQDVALRCDPISGHVSLYWYRQALGQGPEFLTYFNYEAQQDKSGLPNDRFSAERPEGSISTLTIQRTEQRDSAMYRCASSRDQGEKLFFGSGTQLSVL.

This sequence joins TRBV6-1 and TRBJ1-2; TRBD1 agrees at 10 bases. V lost 4 bases and J lost 7; bases outside the gene matches: 6. Germline CDR1 and CDR2: MNHNS and SASEGT. The CDR3 extends over 14 amino acids. CDR3 loop: CASSGSGTGVGYTF. DNA for the CDR3: TGTGCCAGCAGTGGGTCTGGGACAGGGGTTGGCTACACCTTC.

This clone has only one observation. This chain uses TRBV4-2 with TRBJ1-3; 8 positions match TRBD1. Germline V gene sequence: CDR1 LGHNA, CDR2 YNFKEQ. The CDR3 extends over 18 amino acids. V was clipped by 0 bases and J by 0 bases; unmatched bases: 7. The DNA of the CDR3 is TGTGCCAGCAGCCAAGATCGTTTGGGGACAGGCTCTGGAAACACCATATATTTT. This sequence encodes CASSQDRLGTGSGNTIYF.

The rearrangement links TRBV2 to TRBJ2-5, with TRBD2 matching over 12 bases. This CDR3 has 17 residues. Looked up from germline, CDR1 is SNHLY and CDR2 is FYNNEI. The junction had 8 bases not matched to a gene; V was cut back by 2 bases and J by 4 bases. CDR3 amino acids: CASSELAGGRSGETQYF. As DNA, the CDR3 is TGTGCCAGCAGTGAACTAGCGGGGGGGCGGAGTGGAGAGACCCAGTACTTC.

This clone turned up a few times. CDR3 loop: CASGASGNTIYF. The CDR3 nucleotides read TGTGCCAGCGGGGCCTCTGGAAACACCATATATTTT. This chain uses TRBV2 with TRBJ1-3; possible D gene TRBD1, 5 bases. This CDR3 has 12 amino acids. V lost 8 bases to trimming and J lost 0 bases, with 5 bases between them. Germline CDR1 reads SNHLY; CDR2 reads FYNNEI.

The CDR3 here is CASRETYSANEQFF. DNA for the CDR3: TGTGCCAGCCGGGAGACTTACAGTGCGAATGAGCAGTTCTTC. The rearrangement links TRBV5-4 to TRBJ2-1; tentatively, D is TRBD2 (6 bases). The germline V gene has CDR1 SGHNT and CDR2 YYREEE (reference sequence). V was clipped by 7 bases and J by 7 bases, with 18 bases between them. The CDR3 is 14 amino acids.

The rearrangement uses TRBV30 and TRBJ2-1; D unresolved. Trimming pared 4 bases from V and 9 bases from J, leaving 10 bases between. The CDR3 runs 11 residues. CDR1 and CDR2 (germline): GTSNPN, SVGIG (reference sequence). The CDR3, as DNA: TGTGCCTGGAACTACAATGGTGAGCAGTTCTTC. This sequence encodes CAWNYNGEQFF.

The rearrangement links TRBV5-4 to TRBJ2-2; D remains ambiguous. CDR1 is SGHNT, CDR2 YYREEE, per germline (reference sequence). The CDR3 loop spans 15 amino acids. V was pared by 0 bases and J by 1 base, with 7 bases between. CDR3 sequence: CASSLEGWNTGELFF. The CDR3 region has the DNA TGTGCCAGCAGCTTGGAGGGCTGGAACACCGGGGAGCTGTTTTTT.

The V gene is TRBV2, the J gene TRBJ1-1; 9 bases agree with TRBD1. The CDR3 runs to 13 residues. The germline V gene has CDR1 SNHLY and CDR2 FYNNEI. V lost 8 bases, J lost 2 bases, and 3 bases stayed unmatched. The CDR3 DNA is TGTGCCAGCTCTACAGGGGGCAACACTGAAGCTTTCTTT. As protein: CASSTGGNTEAFF.

V usage is TRBV15 and J usage is TRBJ1-2; D might be TRBD1 (6 bases). From germline, CDR1 is LNHNV and CDR2 YYDKDF (reference sequence). The germline V and J ends were trimmed by 2 bases and 14 bases, with 15 bases remaining between them. This CDR3 has 12 residues. The DNA for the CDR3 is TGTGCCACCAGCAGAATTCGGGACACTGGGACCTTC. Its translation: CATSRIRDTGTF.

This chain joins TRBV12-5 and TRBJ2-1; the match to TRBD2 covers 7 bases. Germline V gene sequence: CDR1 LGHNT, CDR2 FRNRAP. Trimming at V came to 2 bases and at J to 7 bases, leaving 2 bases not matched to a gene. The length of the CDR3 is 13 residues. The CDR3 reads CASGLWEGNEQFF. The CDR3 region has the DNA TGTGCTAGTGGTTTGTGGGAGGGGAATGAGCAGTTCTTC.

The rearrangement uses TRBV5-5 and TRBJ1-1, with D perhaps TRBD1 (6 bases). CDR3 length: 13 amino acids. The germline V and J ends were trimmed by 4 bases and 6 bases, with 13 bases remaining between them. CDR1 is SGHKS and CDR2 is YYEKEE in the germline V gene (reference sequence). The CDR3 sequence is CASSPQGKAEAFF. The DNA for the CDR3 is TGTGCCAGCAGCCCACAGGGAAAAGCTGAAGCTTTCTTT.